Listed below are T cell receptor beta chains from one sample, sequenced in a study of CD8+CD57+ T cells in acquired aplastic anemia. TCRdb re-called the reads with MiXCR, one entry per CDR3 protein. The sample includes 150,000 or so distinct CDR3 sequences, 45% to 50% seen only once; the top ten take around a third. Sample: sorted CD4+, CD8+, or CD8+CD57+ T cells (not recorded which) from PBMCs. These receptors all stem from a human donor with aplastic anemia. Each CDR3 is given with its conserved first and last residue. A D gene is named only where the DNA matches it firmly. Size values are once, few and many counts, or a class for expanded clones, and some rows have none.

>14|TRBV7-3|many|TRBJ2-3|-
CASSHDGGSDTQYF
TGTGCCAGCAGCCACGACGGGGGCTCAGATACGCAGTATTTT
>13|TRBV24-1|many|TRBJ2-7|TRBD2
CATRGTSSYEQYF
TGTGCCACCAGAGGGACTAGCTCCTACGAGCAGTACTTC
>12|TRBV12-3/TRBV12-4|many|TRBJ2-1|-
CASSPEGQREYF
TGTGCCAGCAGTCCGGAGGGACAGAGGGAATACTTC
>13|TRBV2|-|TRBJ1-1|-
CASRVKSNTEAFF
TGTGCCAGCAGGGTTAAATCGAACACTGAAGCTTTCTTT
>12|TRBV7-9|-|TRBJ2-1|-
CASSPGVNEQFF
TGTGCCAGCAGCCCAGGAGTCAATGAGCAGTTCTTC
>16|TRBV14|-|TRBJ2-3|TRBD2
CASSPRGAGGPDTQYF
TGTGCCAGCAGCCCCCGTGGAGCGGGAGGGCCGGATACGCAGTATTTT
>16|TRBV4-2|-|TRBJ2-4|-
CASSVGVGGRGNIQYF
TGTGCCAGCAGCGTAGGGGTCGGGGGACGGGGAAACATTCAGTACTTC
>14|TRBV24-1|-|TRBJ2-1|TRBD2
CATGRAGGYNEQFF
TGTGCCACCGGTCGGGCGGGAGGGTACAATGAGCAGTTCTTC
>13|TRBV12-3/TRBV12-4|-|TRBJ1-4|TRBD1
CASSLAGPGQLFF
TGTGCCAGCAGTTTAGCGGGGCCGGGACAGCTGTTTTTT
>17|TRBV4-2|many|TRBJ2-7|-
CASSQGVVRTTPYEQYF
TGTGCCAGCAGCCAAGGAGTCGTCCGGACTACTCCCTACGAGCAGTACTTC
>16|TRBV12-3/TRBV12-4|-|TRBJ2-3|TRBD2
CASSSLGLAGTDTQYF
TGTGCCAGCAGCTCCCTCGGACTAGCGGGCACAGATACGCAGTATTTT
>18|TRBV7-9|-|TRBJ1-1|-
CASSLAEPRGFMNTEAFF
TGTGCCAGCAGCTTAGCGGAGCCCAGGGGCTTCATGAACACTGAAGCTTTCTTT
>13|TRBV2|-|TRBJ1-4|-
CASGRATNEKLFF
TGTGCCAGTGGGAGAGCAACTAATGAAAAACTGTTTTTT
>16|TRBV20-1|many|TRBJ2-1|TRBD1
CSAREMGTGTYNEQFF
TGCAGTGCTAGGGAGATGGGGACAGGGACGTACAATGAGCAGTTCTTC
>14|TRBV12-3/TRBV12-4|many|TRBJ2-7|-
CASSVKGYSYEQYF
TGTGCCAGCAGTGTAAAGGGGTACTCCTACGAGCAGTACTTC
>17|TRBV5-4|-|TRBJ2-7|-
CASSLDSRTAGSYEQYF
TGTGCCAGCAGCTTGGACAGTAGGACAGCGGGGTCCTACGAGCAGTACTTC
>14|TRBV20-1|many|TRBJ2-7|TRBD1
CSARDGTGADEQYF
TGCAGTGCTAGAGATGGGACAGGGGCCGACGAGCAGTACTTC
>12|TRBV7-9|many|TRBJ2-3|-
CASSKRVFSVYF
TGTGCCAGCAGCAAAAGGGTTTTTTCCGTATATTTT
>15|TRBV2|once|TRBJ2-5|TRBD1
CASSRDRGQGETQYF
TGTGCCAGCAGTCGGGACAGGGGGCAGGGAGAGACCCAGTACTTC
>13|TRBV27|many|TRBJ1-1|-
CASTRGLNTEAFF
TGTGCCAGCACTCGGGGCCTCAACACTGAAGCTTTCTTT
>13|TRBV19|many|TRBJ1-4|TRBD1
CASSMDREEKLFF
TGTGCCAGTAGTATGGACAGGGAAGAAAAACTGTTTTTT
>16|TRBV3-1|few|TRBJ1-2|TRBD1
CASSQEGGDPGYGYTF
TGTGCCAGCAGCCAAGAAGGGGGCGACCCTGGCTATGGCTACACCTTC
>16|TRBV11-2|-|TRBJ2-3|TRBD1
CASSPRQGGSTDTQYF
TGTGCCAGCAGCCCCCGACAGGGGGGGAGCACAGATACGCAGTATTTT
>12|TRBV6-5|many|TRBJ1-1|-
CASSYRNTEAFF
TGTGCCAGCAGCTACAGGAACACTGAAGCTTTCTTT
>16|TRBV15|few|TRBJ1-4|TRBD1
CATSRVAGQGNEKLFF
TGTGCCACCAGCAGAGTGGCCGGACAGGGGAATGAAAAACTGTTTTTT
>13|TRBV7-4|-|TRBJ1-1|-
CASSTQVFTEAFF
TGTGCCAGCAGTACCCAGGTATTTACTGAAGCTTTCTTT
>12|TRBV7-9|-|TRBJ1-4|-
CASRQGREKLFF
TGTGCCAGCCGGCAGGGTAGGGAAAAACTGTTTTTT
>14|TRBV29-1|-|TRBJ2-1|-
CSVDAGDTDNEQFF
TGCAGCGTTGATGCCGGGGATACGGACAATGAGCAGTTCTTC
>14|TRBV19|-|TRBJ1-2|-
CASSIGAGFHGYTF
TGTGCCAGTAGTATTGGGGCAGGGTTCCATGGCTACACCTTC
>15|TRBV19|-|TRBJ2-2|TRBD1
CASSGTGGSGGELFF
TGTGCCAGTAGTGGGACAGGGGGCAGCGGCGGGGAGCTGTTTTTT
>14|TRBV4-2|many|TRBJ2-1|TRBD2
CASRTSGNHNEQFF
TGTGCCAGCAGGACTAGCGGGAATCACAATGAGCAGTTCTTC
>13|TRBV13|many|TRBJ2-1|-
CASSLEAINEQFF
TGTGCCAGCAGCTTAGAAGCTATCAATGAGCAGTTCTTC
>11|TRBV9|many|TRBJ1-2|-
CASSVNYGYTF
TGTGCCAGCAGCGTTAACTATGGCTACACCTTC
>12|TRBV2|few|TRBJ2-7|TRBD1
CASSDRGDEQYF
TGTGCCAGCAGCGACAGGGGGGACGAGCAGTACTTC
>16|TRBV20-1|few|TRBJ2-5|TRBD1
CSARDSGRGQEETQYF
TGCAGTGCTAGAGATTCGGGTAGGGGGCAGGAGGAGACCCAGTACTTC
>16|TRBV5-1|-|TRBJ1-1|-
CASSSGPNNAGTEAFF
TGCGCCAGCAGCTCAGGACCGAATAACGCGGGCACTGAAGCTTTCTTT
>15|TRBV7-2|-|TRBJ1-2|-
CASSQGSGWNYGYTF
TGTGCCAGCAGCCAAGGGTCAGGGTGGAACTATGGCTACACCTTC
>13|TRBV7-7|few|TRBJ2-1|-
CASSASINNEQFF
TGTGCTAGCAGCGCTTCGATAAACAATGAGCAGTTCTTC
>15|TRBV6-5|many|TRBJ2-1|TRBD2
CASSYPTSEYNEQFF
TGTGCCAGCAGTTACCCGACTAGCGAATACAATGAGCAGTTCTTC
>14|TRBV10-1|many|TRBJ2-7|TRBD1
CASSEDRGGDEQYF
TGCGCCAGCAGTGAAGACAGGGGAGGCGACGAGCAGTACTTC
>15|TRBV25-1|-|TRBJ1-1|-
CASSEAGPLGTEAFF
TGTGCCAGCAGTGAAGCAGGGCCACTGGGCACTGAAGCTTTCTTT
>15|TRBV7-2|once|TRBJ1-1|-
CASSQLPLENTEAFF
TGCGCCAGCAGCCAACTACCCCTCGAAAATACCGAAGCTTTCTTT
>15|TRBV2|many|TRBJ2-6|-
CASSEIWSGDAVLTF
TGTGCCAGCAGTGAAATCTGGTCGGGGGATGCCGTCCTGACTTTC
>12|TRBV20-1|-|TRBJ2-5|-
CSARLGASAQYF
TGCAGTGCTAGACTGGGGGCGTCGGCCCAGTACTTC
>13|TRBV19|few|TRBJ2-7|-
CASSEGAGLEQYF
TGTGCCAGTAGCGAAGGAGCAGGGTTGGAGCAGTACTTC
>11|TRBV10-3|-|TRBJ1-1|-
CAISAGDEAFF
TGTGCCATCAGCGCCGGGGATGAAGCTTTCTTT
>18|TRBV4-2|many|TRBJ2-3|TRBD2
CASSHGREREGLSDTQYF
TGTGCCAGCAGCCACGGTAGGGAGCGGGAGGGCCTATCAGATACGCAGTATTTT
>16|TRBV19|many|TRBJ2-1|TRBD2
CASSMGLAGGDNEQFF
TGTGCCAGTAGTATGGGACTAGCGGGAGGAGACAATGAGCAGTTCTTC
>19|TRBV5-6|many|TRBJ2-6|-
CASSSDVFGLDSGANVLTF
TGTGCCAGCAGCTCTGACGTATTCGGCCTCGACTCTGGGGCCAACGTCCTGACTTTC
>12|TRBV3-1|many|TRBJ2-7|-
CASSLDGPEQYF
TGTGCCAGCAGCCTCGACGGTCCCGAGCAGTACTTC
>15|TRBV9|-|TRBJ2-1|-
CASSPSGGRYNEQFF
TGTGCCAGCAGCCCCTCTGGCGGGCGGTACAATGAGCAGTTCTTC